The rows below give T cell receptor beta chains drawn from one sample of a study of T cells of healthy individuals. TCRdb redid the calling of the 5' RACE reads with MiXCR, one entry per CDR3 protein. The sample has tens of thousands of distinct CDR3 sequences; about 5% are singletons. These receptors were collected from a female donor in good health. Each CDR3 is given without its conserved first and last residue. A D gene is named only where the DNA matches it firmly.

>TRBV4-3|-|TRBJ1-1
ASRLGTQANTEAF
>TRBV5-6|TRBD1|TRBJ2-3
ASSQDRGLRSTDTQY
>TRBV27|TRBD2|TRBJ2-7
ASRGLAGVWEQY
>TRBV12-3/TRBV12-4|-|TRBJ1-1
ASSPLRAEMNTEAF
>TRBV12-3/TRBV12-4|-|TRBJ1-1
ASSSWPAGAF
>TRBV6-5|-|TRBJ1-3
ASSRTRGTGNTIY
>TRBV28|-|TRBJ2-7
ASSPATSSYEQY
>TRBV4-3|-|TRBJ1-1
ASSWGWGTEAF
>TRBV7-2|TRBD1|TRBJ2-2
ASSRDRANTGELF
>TRBV29-1|TRBD2|TRBJ2-1
SVEGGGKREFEQF
>TRBV6-2/TRBV6-3|-|TRBJ2-7
ASRMLGVWEQY
>TRBV5-6|TRBD1|TRBJ2-5
AFQTTGSMETQY
>TRBV6-2/TRBV6-3|TRBD2|TRBJ2-7
ASSRPGSGRSYEQY
>TRBV28|-|TRBJ1-1
ASSFFERLATEAF
>TRBV4-1|-|TRBJ2-1
ASSQGPYREKNNEQF
>TRBV12-3/TRBV12-4|-|TRBJ2-2
ASSLQGNTGELF